This record concerns one T cell receptor beta chain sequence. The junction and the germline gene differ at one end; a read error may be behind it. The CDR3 is made up of 15 amino acids. CDR1 and CDR2 from the germline V gene are DFQATT and SNEGSKA (reference sequence). cDNA carried unique molecular identifiers, and a universal primer site was added by template switching. TCRdb reprocessed the 5' RACE reads via MiXCR and lists one record per CDR3 protein. The sample contains about 730,000 distinct CDR3 sequences, around 20% of which appear only once. This record comes from a study of identical twins. This same sample was also taken into another study, of T cells expressing NK-cell markers. This second report adds: The leading position in the CD3+CD56-NKG2C+ fraction of several donors also went to these clonotypes.

Sequences were obtained from PBMCs. This clonotype was obtained from a woman between 18 and 30 years old in good health. This rearrangement joins TRBV20-1 to TRBJ2-7; TRBD2 agrees at 8 bases. Here the CDR3 DNA reads TGCAGTGTTAGATTTTCGGGAGGGCCAGGGGACGAGCAGTACTTC. As protein: CSVRFSGGPGDEQYF.